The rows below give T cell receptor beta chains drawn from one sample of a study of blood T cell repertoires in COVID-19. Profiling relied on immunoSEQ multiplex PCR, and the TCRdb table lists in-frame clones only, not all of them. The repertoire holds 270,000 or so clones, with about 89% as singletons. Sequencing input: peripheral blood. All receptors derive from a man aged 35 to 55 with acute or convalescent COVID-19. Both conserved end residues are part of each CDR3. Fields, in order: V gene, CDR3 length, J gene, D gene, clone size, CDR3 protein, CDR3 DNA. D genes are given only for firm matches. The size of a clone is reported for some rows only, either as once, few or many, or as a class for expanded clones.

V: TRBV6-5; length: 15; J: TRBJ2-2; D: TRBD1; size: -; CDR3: CASTSRGSGTGELFF; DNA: TGTGCCAGCACCTCCAGGGGGTCGGGTACCGGGGAGCTGTTTTTT
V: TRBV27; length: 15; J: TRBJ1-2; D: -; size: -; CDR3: CASSQTGGMEYGYTF; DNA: TGTGCCAGCAGTCAAACTGGCGGAATGGAGTATGGCTACACCTTC
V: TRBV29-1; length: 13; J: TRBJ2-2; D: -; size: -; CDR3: CSVDRSNTGELFF; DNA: TGCAGCGTTGATAGGAGTAACACCGGGGAGCTGTTTTTT
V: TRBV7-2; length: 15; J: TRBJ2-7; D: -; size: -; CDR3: CASSPGADSSYEQYF; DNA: TGTGCCAGCAGTCCTGGGGCCGACAGCTCCTACGAGCAGTACTTC
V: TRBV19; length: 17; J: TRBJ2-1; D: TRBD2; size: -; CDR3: CASSMGSGGAFSDEQFF; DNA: TGTGCCAGTAGTATGGGTAGCGGGGGGGCGTTTAGCGATGAGCAGTTCTTC
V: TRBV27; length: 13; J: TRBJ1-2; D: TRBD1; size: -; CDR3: CASSPTGVYGYTF; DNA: TGTGCCAGCAGTCCAACAGGGGTCTATGGCTACACCTTC
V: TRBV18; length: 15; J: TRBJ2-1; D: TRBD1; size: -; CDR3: CASSPGQGERGEQFF; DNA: TGTGCCAGCTCACCGGGACAGGGTGAAAGAGGTGAGCAGTTCTTC
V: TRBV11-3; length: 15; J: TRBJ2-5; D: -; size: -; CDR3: CASSLGLEDQETQYF; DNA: TGTGCCAGCAGCCTCGGGCTGGAGGACCAAGAGACCCAGTACTTC
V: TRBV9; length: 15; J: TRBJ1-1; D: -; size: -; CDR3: CASSPRNRGGTEAFF; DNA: TGTGCCAGCAGCCCTCGGAATCGGGGGGGCACTGAAGCTTTCTTT
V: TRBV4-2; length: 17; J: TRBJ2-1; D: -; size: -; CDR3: CASSRLGRDLPYNEQFF; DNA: TGTGCCAGCAGCCGCTTGGGGCGGGACTTACCCTACAATGAGCAGTTCTTC
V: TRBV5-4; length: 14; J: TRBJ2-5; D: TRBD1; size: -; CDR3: CASSGTGASETQYF; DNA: TGTGCCAGCAGCGGGACAGGGGCGTCCGAGACCCAGTACTTC
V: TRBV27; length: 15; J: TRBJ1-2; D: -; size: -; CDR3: CASSFGQGFNYGYTF; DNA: TGTGCCAGCAGTTTCGGGCAGGGATTTAACTATGGCTACACCTTC
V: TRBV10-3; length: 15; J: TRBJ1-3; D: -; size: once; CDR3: CAIGGASLSGNTIYF; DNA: TGTGCCATCGGGGGGGCGTCCCTTTCTGGAAACACCATATATTTT
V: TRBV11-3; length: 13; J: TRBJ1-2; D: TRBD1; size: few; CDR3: CASSPGTGGGYTF; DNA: TGTGCCAGCAGTCCTGGGACAGGCGGGGGCTACACCTTC
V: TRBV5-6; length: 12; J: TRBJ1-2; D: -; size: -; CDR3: CASSTGISGYTF; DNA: TGTGCCAGCAGCACGGGAATCTCTGGCTACACCTTC
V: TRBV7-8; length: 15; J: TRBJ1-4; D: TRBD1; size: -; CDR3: CASSLGNRGGEKLFF; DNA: TGTGCCAGCAGCTTAGGAAACAGGGGGGGTGAAAAACTGTTTTTT
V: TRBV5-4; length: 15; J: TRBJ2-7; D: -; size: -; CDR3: CASSKDRQVSYEQYF; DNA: TGTGCCAGCAGCAAGGACAGACAAGTCTCCTACGAGCAGTACTTC
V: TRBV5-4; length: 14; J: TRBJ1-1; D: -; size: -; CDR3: CASTHPRENTEAFF; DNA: TGTGCCAGCACCCACCCGCGGGAGAACACTGAAGCTTTCTTT
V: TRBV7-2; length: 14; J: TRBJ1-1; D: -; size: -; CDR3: CASSRRTGDTEAFF; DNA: TGTGCCAGCAGCCGGAGGACGGGCGATACTGAAGCTTTCTTT
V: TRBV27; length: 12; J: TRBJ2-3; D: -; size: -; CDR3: CASSGTKDTQYF; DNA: TGTGCCAGCAGTGGGACAAAAGATACGCAGTATTTT
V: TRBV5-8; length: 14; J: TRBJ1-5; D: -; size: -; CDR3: CASSSAGGYQPQHF; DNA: TGTGCCAGCAGCTCTGCGGGGGGGTATCAGCCCCAGCATTTT
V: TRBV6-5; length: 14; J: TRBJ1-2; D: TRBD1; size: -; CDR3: CASKETGRYDGYTF; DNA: TGTGCCAGCAAAGAGACAGGGAGGTACGATGGCTACACCTTC
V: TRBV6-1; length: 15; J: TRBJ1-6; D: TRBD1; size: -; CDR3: CASSERQGGPSPLHF; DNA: TGTGCCAGCAGTGAAAGACAGGGTGGTCCCTCACCCCTCCACTTT
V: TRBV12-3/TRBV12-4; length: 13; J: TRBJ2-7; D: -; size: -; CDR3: CASSLGGWERLRF; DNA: TGTGCCAGCAGTCTCGGGGGATGGGAACGCCTACGGTTC